The 22 T cell receptor beta chains below were found in one sample sequenced in a study of cytomegalovirus exposure and HLA in healthy donors. Some clones are missing from TCRdb's copy, which holds only in-frame ones; the method was immunoSEQ multiplex PCR. In the table there are roughly 130,000 clones, roughly 90% of which are singletons. Sequenced sample: PBMCs. These receptors all stem from a man between 25 and 39 years old in good health and CMV-seronegative.

The V call is TRBV5-1, the J call TRBJ2-7; D is possibly TRBD1 (6 bases). The CDR3 is 14 residues long. Trimming removed 4 bases at V and 3 bases at J, with 14 bases between. Germline V CDR1 and CDR2: SGHRS, YFSETQ. This CDR3 is CASSLRTESYEQYF. The CDR3 DNA is TGCGCCAGCAGCCTACGGACAGAGAGCTACGAGCAGTACTTC.

This clone was observed a single time. The gene calls are TRBV18 and TRBJ2-5; D possibly corresponds to TRBD1 (5 bases). V was cut by 4 bases and J by 1 base, with 10 bases left in between. The CDR3 sequence is 14 residues long. Germline lookup yields CDR1 KGHSH and CDR2 LQKENI. CDR3 nucleotides: TGTGCCAGCTCACGAAAGACAGCCCAAGAGACCCAGTACTTC. Amino acid sequence: CASSRKTAQETQYF.

The CDR3 nucleotides read TGTGCCAGCAGTCTGGCAGATAATTCACCCCTCCACTTT. Translation: CASSLADNSPLHF. The J gene is TRBJ1-6, the V gene TRBV2; D call uncertain. Germline V gives CDR1 SNHLY, CDR2 FYNNEI. The CDR3 contains 13 residues. Trimming removed 5 bases at V and 5 bases at J, with 7 bases between.

The chain carries TRBV5-1 and TRBJ2-1, with 7 positions matching TRBD1. Trimming cost V 6 bases and J 6 bases; bases outside gene matches: 15. The germline V gene encodes CDR1 SGHRS and CDR2 YFSETQ. The CDR3 sequence is 16 residues long. As DNA, the CDR3 is TGCGCCAGCACCACAAACAGGGGACGGCCTGGCAATGAGCAGTTCTTC. It is translated as CASTTNRGRPGNEQFF.

V usage is TRBV30 and J usage is TRBJ1-2; TRBD1 matches 8 bases. Unmatched junction bases numbered 4, after V lost 2 bases and J lost 5 bases. CDR3 length: 13 residues. Germline CDR1 is GTSNPN and CDR2 is SVGIG (reference sequence). The CDR3 protein is CAWSTGTGYGYTF. CDR3 sequence (DNA): TGTGCCTGGAGTACCGGGACAGGATATGGCTACACCTTC. Drawing the rest from reference TRBV30 and TRBJ1-2, the complete variable domain is SQTIHQWPATLVQPVGSPLSLECTVEGTSNPNLYWYRQAAGRGLQLLFYSVGIGQISSEVPQNLSASRPQDRQFILSSKKLLLSDSGFYLCAWSTGTGYGYTFGSGTRLTVV.

The gene calls are TRBV30 and TRBJ1-3, with 7 bases lining up with TRBD1. CDR1 is GTSNPN and CDR2 is SVGIG in the germline V gene (reference sequence). CDR3 length equals 16 residues. J was trimmed by 0 bases and V by 0 bases; bases with no gene match: 5. CDR3 nucleotides: TGTGCCTGGAGTGTAGGGGCAGGGGGCTCTGGAAACACCATATATTTT. It yields the protein CAWSVGAGGSGNTIYF.

The chain carries TRBV7-2 and TRBJ1-1; D ambiguous. V was shortened by 0 bases and J by 1 base, with 9 bases between the two germline ends. The CDR3 sequence is 15 residues long. CDR1 and CDR2 (germline): SGHTA, FQGNSA. The CDR3 DNA is TGTGCCAGCAGCTTAGCGCTGCGCCAGAACACTGAAGCTTTCTTT. Translation: CASSLALRQNTEAFF.

The V and J genes are TRBV4-1 and TRBJ1-6; D gene ambiguous. CDR3 length: 14 residues. The germline V and J ends were trimmed by 0 bases and 14 bases, with 14 bases remaining between them. The V gene's germline CDR1 is MGHRA and CDR2 YSYEKL. Here the CDR3 reads CASSQDSLLFTLHF. The CDR3 nucleotides read TGCGCCAGCAGCCAAGATAGTTTGTTGTTTACCCTCCACTTT.

The rearrangement uses TRBV4-3 and TRBJ2-3; perhaps TRBD1 as D (6 bases). The CDR3 length is 19 residues. Trimming stripped 0 bases from V and 2 bases from J, with 21 bases between. From germline, CDR1 is LGHNA and CDR2 YSLEER. The CDR3 spells CASSQDAPHRVLFTDTQYF. The CDR3 DNA reads TGCGCCAGCAGCCAAGATGCCCCCCACAGGGTGTTATTCACAGATACGCAGTATTTT.

This chain connects TRBV29-1 to TRBJ1-5; TRBD1 aligns across 12 bases. This CDR3 comprises 14 residues. The germline CDR1 and CDR2 sequences are SQVTM and ANQGSEA. CDR3 amino acids: CLRDRGLSNQPQHF. As DNA, the CDR3 is TGCCTACGGGACAGGGGGCTCAGCAATCAGCCCCAGCATTTT.

The chain links TRBV6-1 to TRBJ2-7, with D maybe TRBD1 (6 bases). Trimming took 7 bases from V and 7 from J, leaving 20 bases between them. The germline gives CDR1 MNHNS, CDR2 SASEGT. This CDR3 has 14 amino acids. CDR3 in amino acids: CASTRGRDTREQYF. The CDR3 nucleotides are TGTGCCAGCACTAGAGGACGGGACACTCGAGAGCAGTACTTC.

The count of this clone is one. The rearrangement links TRBV9 to TRBJ1-1; no firm D call. CDR1 is SGDLS and CDR2 is YYNGEE in the germline V gene. This CDR3 has 15 residues. The V end lost 0 bases, the J end lost 3 bases, and 12 bases lay between the germline ends. In DNA form, the CDR3 reads TGTGCCAGCAGCGTAGACATAACCCAATACACTGAAGCTTTCTTT. This codes for CASSVDITQYTEAFF.

The rearrangement uses TRBV27 and TRBJ2-3; 12 bases agree with TRBD2. CDR1 MNHEY and CDR2 SMNVEV come from the germline V gene (reference sequence). The CDR3 runs to 15 residues. Losses at the gene ends were 7 bases for V and 3 bases for J; bases not matched to a gene: 5. CDR3 in DNA: TGTGCCAGCACTGCGACTAGCGGGAGAACAGATACGCAGTATTTT. Translation: CASTATSGRTDTQYF.

This chain joins TRBV5-1 and TRBJ2-1; 8 bases are shared with TRBD2. Germline CDR1 and CDR2: SGHRS and YFSETQ. Trimming removed 2 bases from V and 10 bases from J; junction bases left unmatched: 20. The CDR3 length is 18 residues. DNA for the CDR3: TGCGCCAGCAGCTTCGTTCCCTCCGCGGCAGCGGGAGTCGGGGAGCAGTTCTTC. Translating it yields CASSFVPSAAAGVGEQFF.

CDR3 residues: CASYSGTSGIETQYF. The CDR3 nucleotides are TGCGCCAGCTATTCAGGGACTAGCGGGATTGAGACCCAGTACTTC. The rearrangement joins TRBV5-1 to TRBJ2-5, with 13 bases fitting TRBD2. After removal of 7 bases from V and 5 bases from J, the junction contained 8 bases not matched to a gene. The V gene's germline CDR1 is SGHRS and CDR2 YFSETQ. This CDR3 comprises 15 residues.

This rearrangement joins TRBV7-2 to TRBJ2-1, with TRBD2 matching over 10 bases. From germline, CDR1 is SGHTA and CDR2 FQGNSA. The CDR3 runs 18 residues. V lost 1 base and J lost 9; bases outside the gene matches: 15. The CDR3 region is CASSLESFSSGSFGEQFF. CDR3 nucleotides: TGTGCCAGCAGCTTAGAGTCGTTTTCTAGCGGGAGTTTTGGTGAGCAGTTCTTC.

The genes are TRBV19 and TRBJ1-2, with 10 bases lining up with TRBD1. The CDR3 sequence is 15 residues long. V dropped 5 bases and J dropped 3; count of bases not matched to a gene: 6. CDR1 and CDR2 from the germline V gene are LNHDA and SQIVND (reference sequence). The CDR3 bases are TGTGCCAGTAGTGCCGGGACAGGGGTTGACTATGGCTACACCTTC. It yields the protein CASSAGTGVDYGYTF. Using reference TRBV19 and TRBJ1-2 for the parts outside the CDR3, the full variable domain is DGGITQSPKYLFRKEGQNVTLSCEQNLNHDAMYWYRQDPGQGLRLIYYSQIVNDFQKGDIAEGYSVSREKKESFPLTVTSAQKNPTAFYLCASSAGTGVDYGYTFGSGTRLTVV.

The chain couples TRBV11-3 to TRBJ2-1, with unresolved D. Between the trimmed V and J ends, which lost 5 bases and 6 bases, there was a span of 11 bases. This CDR3 is 13 amino acids long. The V gene's germline CDR1 is SGHNT and CDR2 YENEEA. Written as DNA, the CDR3 is TGTGCCAGCAGCAAGATCGACACCAATGAGCAGTTCTTC. Encoded protein: CASSKIDTNEQFF. Based on the CDR3 plus reference TRBV11-3 and TRBJ2-1, the full variable domain is EAGVVQSPRYKIIEKKQPVAFWCNPISGHNTLYWYLQNLGQGPELLIRYENEEAVDDSQLPKDRFSAERLKGVDSTLKIQPAELGDSAVYLCASSKIDTNEQFFGPGTRLTVL.

The CDR3 reads CSVASGTNEQFF. As DNA, the CDR3 is TGCAGCGTTGCTAGCGGGACCAATGAGCAGTTCTTC. The chain couples TRBV29-1 to TRBJ2-1; 9 positions match TRBD2. With V trimmed by 4 bases and J by 6 bases, 1 base remained unmatched. Looked up from germline, CDR1 is SQVTM and CDR2 is ANQGSEA. The CDR3 totals 12 residues.

This clone was detected only once. The chain combines TRBV5-4 with TRBJ2-1; D is perhaps TRBD1 (6 bases). The CDR3 covers 15 residues. Trimming cost V 5 bases and J 4 bases, with 16 bases left between them. Looked up from germline, CDR1 is SGHNT and CDR2 is YYREEE (reference sequence). The CDR3 DNA follows: TGTGCCAGCAGTCCGACAGGAAGCGGTTACAATGAGCAGTTCTTC. Residues: CASSPTGSGYNEQFF.

The chain couples TRBV4-1 to TRBJ1-4; no clear D gene. The CDR3 length is 14 residues. From germline, CDR1 is MGHRA and CDR2 YSYEKL. V was pared by 4 bases and J by 8 bases, with 14 bases between. CDR3: CASSPPGREEKLFF. In nucleotides, the CDR3 is TGCGCCAGCAGCCCCCCTGGGCGAGAGGAAAAACTGTTTTTT.

The chain couples TRBV21-1 to TRBJ2-7; the table's D call TRBD2 went unverified against the DNA. TRBV21-1 is classified as a pseudogene. This CDR3 contains 16 residues. CDR3 amino acids: CASSKAGRRSSYEQYF. CDR3 in DNA: TGTGCCAGCAGCAAAGCTGGCAGAAGGAGCTCCTACGAGCAGTACTTC.